The 13 T cell receptor beta chains listed next were all sequenced from one sample in a study of cytomegalovirus exposure and HLA in healthy donors. The repertoire was sequenced with immunoSEQ multiplex PCR; TCRdb's copy has only in-frame clones and lacks some. The table lists 130,000 to 150,000 clones, roughly 89% of them singletons. The sample consisted of PBMCs. The receptors shown here come from a woman under 30 in good health and CMV-seropositive.

This chain joins TRBV14 and TRBJ2-7; possibly TRBD1 for D (6 bases). The germline V and J ends were trimmed by 2 bases and 0 bases, with 14 bases remaining between them. Germline V gene data show CDR1 as SGHDN and CDR2 as FVKESK. The CDR3 totals 16 residues. CDR3 sequence: CASSQSGWTASYEQYF. The CDR3 DNA sequence: TGTGCCAGCAGCCAATCAGGGTGGACAGCCTCCTACGAGCAGTACTTC.

The chain employs TRBV9 and TRBJ2-7, with 9 bases lining up with TRBD2. Trimming took 4 bases from V and 4 from J; bases not matched to a gene: 15. The CDR3 has 17 amino acids. Germline V gene data show CDR1 as SGDLS and CDR2 as YYNGEE. The CDR3 coding sequence is TGTGCCAGCAGCCCGGGGGCGGGTCTAGCGGGAACTTACGAGCAGTACTTC. Amino acids: CASSPGAGLAGTYEQYF. The full variable domain, its missing parts supplied by reference TRBV9 and TRBJ2-7, is DSGVTQTPKHLITATGQRVTLRCSPRSGDLSVYWYQQSLDQGLQFLIQYYNGEERAKGNILERFSAQQFPDLHSELNLSSLELGDSALYFCASSPGAGLAGTYEQYFGPGTRLTVT.

The chain joins TRBV6-5 to TRBJ2-3; D is unresolved. The CDR3 consists of 13 residues. Germline values: CDR1 MNHEY, CDR2 SVGAGI. V lost 7 bases, J lost 0 bases, and 8 bases lay in between. In DNA form, the CDR3 reads TGTGCCAGCACCACCCAGAGCACAGATACGCAGTATTTT. Protein product: CASTTQSTDTQYF.

J is TRBJ2-1 and V is TRBV7-3; the match to TRBD2 covers 7 bases. The ends lost 5 bases at V and 1 base at J; junction bases unmatched: 5. CDR3 length: 15 amino acids. CDR1 SGHTA and CDR2 FQGTGA come from the germline V gene. This CDR3 reads CASSLTGGSYNEQFF. CDR3 nucleotides: TGTGCCAGCAGCCTCACCGGGGGGTCCTACAATGAGCAGTTCTTC.

This chain uses TRBV2 with TRBJ1-3, with D uncertain. Per the germline V gene, CDR1 is SNHLY and CDR2 is FYNNEI. V lost 6 bases and J 1 base, leaving 7 bases between the germline ends. The CDR3 covers 13 residues. Here the CDR3 DNA reads TGTGCCAGCAGGAAGGAGTCTGGAAACACCATATATTTT. Its translation: CASRKESGNTIYF.

In DNA form, the CDR3 reads TGTGCCAGCAGCTTCTCAGCGACAGCCTATGGCTACACCTTC. It translates to CASSFSATAYGYTF. The rearrangement uses TRBV5-6 and TRBJ1-2, with D possibly being TRBD1 (5 bases). Deletions cut 2 bases from V and 4 bases from J, with 12 bases between. The CDR3 contains 14 residues. Germline V lookup: CDR1 SGHDT, CDR2 YYEEEE. Full variable domain (remainder filled in from reference TRBV5-6 and TRBJ1-2): DAGVTQSPTHLIKTRGQQVTLRCSPKSGHDTVSWYQQALGQGPQFIFQYYEEEERQRGNFPDRFSGHQFPNYSSELNVNALLLGDSALYLCASSFSATAYGYTFGSGTRLTVV.

The rearrangement joins TRBV18 to TRBJ1-4; TRBD1 agrees at 8 bases. CDR1 KGHSH and CDR2 LQKENI come from the germline V gene. The CDR3 covers 15 residues. V gave up 4 bases and J gave up 6 bases; unmatched junction bases: 7. The chain's CDR3 is CASSLRQGMDEKLFF. The CDR3 nucleotides read TGTGCCAGCTCACTTAGACAGGGGATGGATGAAAAACTGTTTTTT.

The chain is built from TRBV11-3 and TRBJ2-3, with TRBD2 matching 9 bases. V gave up 1 base and J gave up 2 bases; unmatched junction bases: 7. This CDR3 spans 17 amino acids. Germline CDR1 and CDR2: SGHNT and YENEEA. The CDR3 reads CASSLGKREAPTDTQYF. The CDR3 coding sequence is TGTGCCAGCAGCTTAGGAAAGCGGGAGGCTCCCACAGATACGCAGTATTTT.

V gene TRBV7-2 combines with J gene TRBJ2-7; 8 bases align to TRBD2. V shed 6 bases and J 1 base; nucleotides not matched to a gene: 5. This CDR3 has 14 residues. Germline-derived CDR1 and CDR2 are SGHTA and FQGNSA. The CDR3 nucleotides read TGTGCCAGCAGTATAGCGGGACGGTCCTACGAGCAGTACTTC. Translated, it gives CASSIAGRSYEQYF.

J is TRBJ1-1 and V is TRBV7-9, with D unresolved. CDR3 length equals 15 residues. Trimming stripped 3 bases from V and 3 bases from J, with 14 bases between. Germline lookup yields CDR1 SEHNR and CDR2 FQNEAQ (reference sequence). The CDR3 loop reads CASSFYPLRDTEAFF. DNA for the CDR3: TGTGCCAGCAGCTTTTACCCCCTTAGAGACACTGAAGCTTTCTTT.

This chain connects TRBV15 to TRBJ2-7, with TRBD1 matching over 7 bases. Trimming at V came to 1 base and at J to 0 bases, leaving 6 bases not matched to a gene. Germline V gene lookup returns CDR1 LNHNV and CDR2 YYDKDF (reference sequence). The CDR3 has 16 amino acids. CDR3 DNA sequence: TGTGCCACCAGCAGAGGCCGGACAGGTATCTCCTACGAGCAGTACTTC. Translated, it gives CATSRGRTGISYEQYF.

The V gene is TRBV19, the J gene TRBJ2-1; unclear D gene. The CDR3 is made up of 11 amino acids. Germline V CDR1 and CDR2: LNHDA, SQIVND (reference sequence). The V end was cut by 1 base, the J end by 9 bases, with 4 bases between. This chain's CDR3 is CASSIGSEQFF. The CDR3 coding sequence is TGTGCCAGTAGTATAGGGAGTGAGCAGTTCTTC.

The V gene is TRBV27, the J gene TRBJ2-7; D is uncertain. Trimming stripped 5 bases from V and 2 bases from J, with 7 bases between. In germline, CDR1 is MNHEY, CDR2 SMNVEV (reference sequence). The CDR3 is made up of 12 amino acids. The CDR3 spells CASSPSPYEQYF. CDR3 in DNA: TGTGCCAGCAGTCCCTCTCCCTACGAGCAGTACTTC.